The sequence of this TCR beta chain was determined in a study of radiotherapy plus CTLA-4 blockade in lung cancer. Overall study: With approximately 33% of patients having disease control, objective responses were seen in roughly 19%.

Findings and limits, study-wide: TCR clones of tumor origin grew in blood after radiotherapy plus ipilimumab.

The data were produced by immunoSEQ multiplex PCR, yet TCRdb's version contains in-frame clones alone and is incomplete. The sample has tens of thousands of clones, over 70% seen once. Of note for this clone: Antigen: not known.

Germline loops: CDR1 MNHEY, CDR2 SMNVEV (reference sequence). V lost 2 bases and J lost 9, with 11 bases in between. This CDR3 has 13 residues. The study treated chemo-refractory metastatic non-small-cell lung cancer patients with focal radiation plus ipilimumab CTLA-4 blockade. The sequences come from peripheral blood, collected from a patient treated with radiotherapy plus ipilimumab. V is TRBV27 and J is TRBJ2-1; the D is unclear. This receptor was obtained from a human donor with non-small cell lung cancer who had a partial response to radiotherapy plus ipilimumab. The CDR3 loop reads CASSLSRFGEQFF. The CDR3 DNA reads as TGTGCCAGCAGTTTAAGCAGGTTTGGTGAGCAGTTCTTC.